This T cell receptor beta chain derives from a study of control samples from healthy donors and cancer patients. V shed 3 bases and J shed 7 bases, with 19 bases lying between them. The CDR3 consists of 15 residues. Germline CDR1 and CDR2: SNHLY and FYNNEI. Profiled with immunoSEQ multiplex PCR; TCRdb holds only in-frame clones, not every one. The sample includes 100,000 to 150,000 clones, around 87% of them seen just once. This receptor was obtained from a man between 60 and 70 years old in good health. The sequenced sample was blood. This chain links TRBV2 with TRBJ2-7; D might be TRBD1 (6 bases). The CDR3 nucleotides read TGTGCCAGCAGTGATTCCGGGACAAACCCGAGGGAGCAGTACTTC. Its translation is CASSDSGTNPREQYF.